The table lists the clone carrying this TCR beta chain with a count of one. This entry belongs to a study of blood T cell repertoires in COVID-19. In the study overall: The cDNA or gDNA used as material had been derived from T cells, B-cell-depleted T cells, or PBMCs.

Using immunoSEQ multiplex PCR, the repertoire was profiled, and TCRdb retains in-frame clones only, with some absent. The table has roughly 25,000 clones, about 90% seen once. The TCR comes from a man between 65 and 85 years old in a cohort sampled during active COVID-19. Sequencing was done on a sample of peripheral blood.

The CDR3 region has the DNA TGTGCCAGCAGCCCTACCGGACAGGGGGGAGAGACCCAGTACTTC. This translates into CASSPTGQGGETQYF. This rearrangement joins TRBV5-8 to TRBJ2-5; 10 bases align to TRBD1. Germline loops: CDR1 SGHTS, CDR2 YDEGEE. The V and J ends lost 4 bases and 4 bases, in that order; junction bases with no gene match: 7. The CDR3 has 15 amino acids.